A selection of T cell receptor beta chains follows, all from one sample in a study of T cells in Graves' hyperthyroidism and ophthalmopathy. Using its own MiXCR run on the multiplex PCR reads, TCRdb lists one record per CDR3 protein. The table records around 690,000 distinct CDR3 sequences, roughly 17% of them present only once. The sequenced material came from blood. The receptors shown here come from a man aged 45-65 years with Graves' hyperthyroidism. CDR3s include the opening cysteine and the closing phenylalanine or tryptophan. Each record gives: clone size, D gene, J gene, V gene, CDR3 DNA, CDR3 protein. A D gene is named only where the DNA matches it firmly. Clone size is shown for a subset of rows, as once, few, many or a class of expanded clone.

abundance: many
d_gene: TRBD1
j_gene: TRBJ2-6
v_gene: TRBV11-2
CDR3nt: TGTGCCAGCAACGCCGGACAGGGGCTTAGGCCTGGGGCCAACGTCCTGACTTTC
CDR3aa: CASNAGQGLRPGANVLTF

abundance: .
d_gene: TRBD1
j_gene: TRBJ1-5
v_gene: TRBV18
CDR3nt: TGTGCCAGCTCACTTAACAGGGGAGGACAGCCCCAGCATTTT
CDR3aa: CASSLNRGGQPQHF

abundance: few
d_gene: .
j_gene: TRBJ1-2
v_gene: TRBV18
CDR3nt: TGTGTCAGCTCACCACCGGGCATGGGGGATGGCTACACCTTC
CDR3aa: CVSSPPGMGDGYTF

abundance: many
d_gene: .
j_gene: TRBJ2-7
v_gene: TRBV28
CDR3nt: TGTGCCAGCAGTAAACATACCACCTACGAGCAGTACTTC
CDR3aa: CASSKHTTYEQYF

abundance: many
d_gene: .
j_gene: TRBJ2-2
v_gene: TRBV12-3/TRBV12-4
CDR3nt: TGTGCCAGCCGTAGGGCTGGGGAGCTGTTTTTT
CDR3aa: CASRRAGELFF

abundance: few
d_gene: TRBD2
j_gene: TRBJ2-1
v_gene: TRBV6-5
CDR3nt: TGTGCCAGCAGTTACTCGCCTAGCGGGAGCCCCAATGAGCAGTTCTTC
CDR3aa: CASSYSPSGSPNEQFF

abundance: .
d_gene: TRBD1
j_gene: TRBJ1-1
v_gene: TRBV4-2
CDR3nt: TGTGCCAGCAGCCAAGTCGACGAAGGGACAGGGGGCACTGAAGCTTTCTTT
CDR3aa: CASSQVDEGTGGTEAFF

abundance: many
d_gene: .
j_gene: TRBJ1-2
v_gene: TRBV28
CDR3nt: TGTGCCAGCAACCCAAGAGGGGCCTATGGCTACACCTTC
CDR3aa: CASNPRGAYGYTF

abundance: many
d_gene: .
j_gene: TRBJ1-5
v_gene: TRBV27
CDR3nt: TGTGCCAGCAGTGTAGGGACAAGCAATCAGCCCCAGCATTTT
CDR3aa: CASSVGTSNQPQHF

abundance: .
d_gene: TRBD2
j_gene: TRBJ2-4
v_gene: TRBV9
CDR3nt: TGTGCCAGCAGCGCCGAGGGGCCTAGCGGGCAACTAGCCAAAAACATTCAGTACTTC
CDR3aa: CASSAEGPSGQLAKNIQYF

abundance: .
d_gene: TRBD1
j_gene: TRBJ1-5
v_gene: TRBV10-3
CDR3nt: TGTGCCATCAGTGAACCGGGACAGGGGCCTCAGCCCCAGCATTTT
CDR3aa: CAISEPGQGPQPQHF

abundance: many
d_gene: TRBD1
j_gene: TRBJ1-5
v_gene: TRBV28
CDR3nt: TGTGCCAGCAGTTTAAGGGCAGGGGGAACTAGTCAGCCCCAGCATTTT
CDR3aa: CASSLRAGGTSQPQHF

abundance: few
d_gene: .
j_gene: TRBJ2-5
v_gene: TRBV20-1
CDR3nt: TGCAGTGCTAGAGATCCCAGGTTCCAAGAGACCCAGTACTTC
CDR3aa: CSARDPRFQETQYF

abundance: many
d_gene: TRBD1
j_gene: TRBJ2-1
v_gene: TRBV5-1
CDR3nt: TGCGCCAGCAGCTTAAGCAGGGGGCCTTCGCTTGAGCAGTTCTTC
CDR3aa: CASSLSRGPSLEQFF

abundance: few
d_gene: .
j_gene: TRBJ2-2
v_gene: TRBV6-6
CDR3nt: TGTGCCAGCAGTTACTCTCGGACGGGGGCCGGGGAGCTGTTTTTT
CDR3aa: CASSYSRTGAGELFF

abundance: .
d_gene: .
j_gene: TRBJ2-1
v_gene: TRBV7-2
CDR3nt: TGTGCCAGCAGCGCCGAAGGGGGGGTTTCCTACAATGAGCAGTTCTTC
CDR3aa: CASSAEGGVSYNEQFF

abundance: .
d_gene: .
j_gene: TRBJ1-1
v_gene: TRBV5-1
CDR3nt: TGCGCCAGCAGCTCCAAAACAGGGACGACTGAAGCTTTCTTT
CDR3aa: CASSSKTGTTEAFF

abundance: many
d_gene: TRBD2
j_gene: TRBJ2-5
v_gene: TRBV7-2
CDR3nt: TGTGCCAGCAGCCCGGGACTAGCCTTAGGGGAGACCCAGTACTTC
CDR3aa: CASSPGLALGETQYF

abundance: many
d_gene: .
j_gene: TRBJ2-7
v_gene: TRBV18
CDR3nt: TGTGCCAGCTCATCTACAGGGACCGAGCAGTACTTC
CDR3aa: CASSSTGTEQYF

abundance: .
d_gene: .
j_gene: TRBJ2-2
v_gene: TRBV25-1
CDR3nt: TGTGCCAGCAGTATTCCCGTCGGGTCCGGGGAGCTGTTTTTT
CDR3aa: CASSIPVGSGELFF

abundance: .
d_gene: .
j_gene: TRBJ2-1
v_gene: TRBV7-8
CDR3nt: TGTGCCAGCAGCTGGGTGGGGAGCTCCTACAATGAGCAGTTCTTC
CDR3aa: CASSWVGSSYNEQFF

abundance: many
d_gene: TRBD1
j_gene: TRBJ1-6
v_gene: TRBV2
CDR3nt: TGTGCCAGCAGTGTAGCAGGGACAGGACTCGGTTCACCCCTCCACTTT
CDR3aa: CASSVAGTGLGSPLHF

abundance: many
d_gene: .
j_gene: TRBJ2-1
v_gene: TRBV11-2
CDR3nt: TGTGCCAGCAACATATTTAGGACTCCGAATTACAATGAGCAGTTCTTC
CDR3aa: CASNIFRTPNYNEQFF

abundance: many
d_gene: TRBD2
j_gene: TRBJ2-7
v_gene: TRBV9
CDR3nt: TGTGCCAGCAGCCCGTCGCAGCGGGGCGAGCAGTACTTC
CDR3aa: CASSPSQRGEQYF

abundance: .
d_gene: TRBD2
j_gene: TRBJ2-1
v_gene: TRBV11-2
CDR3nt: TGTGCCAGCAGCTTAGCGTTAGCGGGAGATCGTATTGAGCAGTTCTTC
CDR3aa: CASSLALAGDRIEQFF

abundance: many
d_gene: .
j_gene: TRBJ2-5
v_gene: TRBV14
CDR3nt: TGTGCCAGCAGCCAATTTGGAGAGACCCAGTACTTC
CDR3aa: CASSQFGETQYF

abundance: few
d_gene: .
j_gene: TRBJ2-2
v_gene: TRBV5-1
CDR3nt: TGCGCCAGCAGACAGGGACGAACCGGGGAGCTGTTTTTT
CDR3aa: CASRQGRTGELFF

abundance: few
d_gene: TRBD1
j_gene: TRBJ2-2
v_gene: TRBV5-1
CDR3nt: TGCGCCAGCAGCTCGGACAGGGCCGTTGGAACGGGGGAGCTGTTTTTT
CDR3aa: CASSSDRAVGTGELFF

abundance: few
d_gene: .
j_gene: TRBJ2-7
v_gene: TRBV18
CDR3nt: TGTGCCAGCTCACCAGGGGTAGCAGTCTACGAGCAGTACTTC
CDR3aa: CASSPGVAVYEQYF

abundance: .
d_gene: .
j_gene: TRBJ2-7
v_gene: TRBV5-6
CDR3nt: TGTGCCAGCAGCTTGGGCTTTCGGGTTGGGAAAAACGAGCAGTACTTC
CDR3aa: CASSLGFRVGKNEQYF

abundance: .
d_gene: TRBD2
j_gene: TRBJ2-1
v_gene: TRBV30
CDR3nt: TGTGCCTGGAGCGTTAGCCGGACTAGCGGGGGGATGAATGAGCAGTTCTTC
CDR3aa: CAWSVSRTSGGMNEQFF

abundance: .
d_gene: .
j_gene: TRBJ2-1
v_gene: TRBV30
CDR3nt: TGTGCCTGGAGTGTACAACTAGTAAATGAGCAGTTCTTC
CDR3aa: CAWSVQLVNEQFF